The rows below give T cell receptor beta chains drawn from one sample of a study of radiotherapy plus CTLA-4 blockade in lung cancer. Some clones are missing from TCRdb's copy, which holds only in-frame ones; the method was immunoSEQ multiplex PCR. This table holds 75,000 to 100,000 clones, approximately 74% found once. Source: peripheral blood, taken from a patient treated with radiotherapy plus ipilimumab. The source is a human donor with non-small cell lung cancer who had a partial response to radiotherapy plus ipilimumab. Some clones in this sample may be carry-over from other donors' samples. Each CDR3 is given with its conserved first and last residue. D genes are given only for firm matches. Expanded clones get a size class; other rows say once, few or many, or leave the size out.

abundance	v_gene	d_gene	j_gene	CDR3aa	CDR3nt
once	TRBV7-2	TRBD2	TRBJ2-1	CASRQTSGANEQFF	TGTGCCAGCAGGCAAACTAGCGGCGCCAATGAGCAGTTCTTC
few	TRBV5-6	.	TRBJ2-2	CASSGFGGVGTGELFF	TGTGCCAGCAGCGGATTTGGCGGGGTAGGGACCGGGGAGCTGTTTTTT
.	TRBV6-5	TRBD1	TRBJ2-2	CASSYYGTERTGELFF	TGTGCCAGCAGTTACTACGGGACAGAGCGCACCGGGGAGCTGTTTTTT
once	TRBV19	TRBD2	TRBJ2-3	CASSPRGVAGGQGDTQYF	TGTGCCAGTAGTCCCCGGGGGGTAGCGGGGGGGCAAGGAGATACGCAGTATTTT
.	TRBV5-4	TRBD1	TRBJ1-6	CASSLSQGAFSPLHF	TGTGCCAGCAGCTTGTCCCAGGGGGCTTTTTCACCCCTCCACTTT
few	TRBV7-9	.	TRBJ2-7	CASSFRQGGLEQYF	TGTGCCAGCAGCTTCAGACAGGGAGGTCTCGAGCAGTACTTC
.	TRBV7-2	TRBD2	TRBJ2-3	CASSSRGGWTDTQYF	TGTGCCAGCAGCTCGCGGGGGGGCTGGACAGATACGCAGTATTTT
.	TRBV19	TRBD1	TRBJ1-5	CASKGDRADNQPQHF	TGTGCCAGTAAAGGGGACAGGGCTGACAATCAGCCCCAGCATTTT
.	TRBV18	TRBD2	TRBJ2-1	CASSPTSGGTWNEQFF	TGTGCCAGCTCACCCACTAGCGGGGGGACCTGGAATGAGCAGTTCTTC
.	TRBV18	TRBD1	TRBJ1-1	CASSPQSGGGTEAFF	TGTGCCAGCTCACCACAGTCAGGGGGCGGGACTGAAGCTTTCTTT
.	TRBV2	TRBD1	TRBJ1-1	CASSLDRRTYEAFF	TGTGCCAGCAGTTTGGACAGGAGGACCTATGAAGCTTTCTTT
.	TRBV7-6	TRBD2	TRBJ2-1	CASSPGLAGGLDGEQFF	TGTGCCAGCAGCCCGGGACTAGCGGGAGGGTTAGATGGGGAGCAGTTCTTC
.	TRBV4-2	.	TRBJ1-1	CASSQGVGSGTNTEAFF	TGTGCCAGCAGCCAAGGAGTGGGATCCGGGACTAACACTGAAGCTTTCTTT
.	TRBV7-9	.	TRBJ2-3	CASSPSVTDTQYF	TGTGCCAGCAGCCCTTCGGTCACAGATACGCAGTATTTT
.	TRBV11-2	TRBD1	TRBJ1-4	CASSEDRGPNEKLFF	TGTGCCAGCAGCGAAGACAGGGGCCCTAATGAAAAACTGTTTTTT
.	TRBV19	TRBD1	TRBJ1-6	CATRGTGRSSPLHF	TGTGCCACCAGGGGGACAGGGCGGTCTTCACCCCTCCACTTT
.	TRBV7-6	.	TRBJ1-4	CASSPKPGTLNEKLFF	TGTGCCAGCAGCCCCAAACCCGGGACACTAAATGAAAAACTGTTTTTT
.	TRBV11-3	.	TRBJ2-5	CASSSGTETQYF	TGTGCCAGCAGCTCGGGAACGGAGACCCAGTACTTC
.	TRBV21-1	.	TRBJ1-2	CASSKENSF	TGTGCCAGCAGCAAAGAGAACAGCTTC
.	TRBV2	TRBD1	TRBJ2-3	CASTTPRDRGFTDTQYF	TGTGCCAGCACTACACCCCGGGACAGGGGGTTCACAGATACGCAGTATTTT
once	TRBV19	.	TRBJ1-2	CASSDSSNYGYTF	TGTGCCAGTAGTGACAGTTCTAACTATGGCTACACCTTC
once	TRBV28	TRBD1	TRBJ1-1	CASSLSSAGGREAFF	TGTGCCAGCAGTTTATCATCGGCAGGGGGTAGGGAAGCTTTCTTT
once	TRBV27	TRBD2	TRBJ2-5	CASSFAGGRWETQYF	TGTGCCAGCAGTTTCGCGGGGGGGCGATGGGAGACCCAGTACTTC
.	TRBV18	TRBD2	TRBJ2-1	CASSPQSLAGVDEQFF	TGTGCCAGCTCACCACAGTCACTAGCGGGCGTGGATGAGCAGTTCTTC
few	TRBV7-9	.	TRBJ2-4	CASSRDIKNIQYF	TGTGCCAGCAGCAGGGACATCAAAAACATTCAGTACTTC
.	TRBV19	TRBD2	TRBJ2-1	CASRIYSGASSYNEQFF	TGTGCCAGTAGGATCTACAGCGGGGCCAGCTCCTACAATGAGCAGTTCTTC
.	TRBV6-1	.	TRBJ2-6	CASRVGAGANVLTF	TGTGCCAGCAGGGTCGGGGCTGGGGCCAACGTCCTGACTTTC
.	TRBV7-8	TRBD1	TRBJ2-7	CASSGLSGQGAYEQYF	TGTGCCAGCAGCGGCCTTTCGGGACAGGGGGCCTACGAGCAGTACTTC
.	TRBV28	.	TRBJ1-6	CASREQGFYNSPLHF	TGTGCCAGCAGGGAGCAGGGCTTCTATAATTCACCCCTCCACTTT
.	TRBV7-2	.	TRBJ2-7	CASSSWTLPTIVCVQYF	TGTGCCAGCAGCTCTTGGACTCTCCCGACGATCGTTTGTGTGCAGTACTTC
.	TRBV28	TRBD1	TRBJ2-5	CASSPRDRVETQYF	TGTGCCAGCAGTCCCAGGGACAGGGTAGAGACCCAGTACTTC
.	TRBV7-6	.	TRBJ2-1	CASSFNSGGAWGLYNEQFF	TGTGCCAGCAGCTTTAATAGCGGAGGGGCATGGGGCTTGTACAATGAGCAGTTCTTC
.	TRBV2	TRBD1	TRBJ2-5	CASNPDRGRETQYF	TGTGCCAGCAACCCAGACAGGGGGCGAGAGACCCAGTACTTC
.	TRBV7-2	TRBD1	TRBJ1-2	CASSLQTGWVNYGYTF	TGTGCCAGCAGCTTACAGACAGGGTGGGTTAACTATGGCTACACCTTC
.	TRBV19	TRBD2	TRBJ2-5	CASSNLAGQQETQYF	TGTGCCAGTAGTAACCTAGCGGGACAACAAGAGACCCAGTACTTC